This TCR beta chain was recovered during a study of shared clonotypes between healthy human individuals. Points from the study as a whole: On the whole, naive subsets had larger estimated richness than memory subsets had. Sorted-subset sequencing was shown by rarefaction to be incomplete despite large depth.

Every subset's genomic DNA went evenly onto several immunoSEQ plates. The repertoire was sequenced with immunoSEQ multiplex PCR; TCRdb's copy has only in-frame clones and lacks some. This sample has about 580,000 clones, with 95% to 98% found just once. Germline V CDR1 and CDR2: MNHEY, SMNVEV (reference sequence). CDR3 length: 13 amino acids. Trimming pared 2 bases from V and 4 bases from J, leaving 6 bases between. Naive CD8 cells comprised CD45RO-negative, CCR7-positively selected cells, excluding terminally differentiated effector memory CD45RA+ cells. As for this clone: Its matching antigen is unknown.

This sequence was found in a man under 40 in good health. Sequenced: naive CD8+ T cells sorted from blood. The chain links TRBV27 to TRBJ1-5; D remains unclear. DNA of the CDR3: TGTGCCAGCAGTTTAGATTGGAATCAGCCCCAGCATTTT. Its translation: CASSLDWNQPQHF.